This note documents a single TCR beta chain sequence. As yet, its antigen is unknown. This sample stems from a study of cytomegalovirus exposure and HLA in healthy donors. V was pared by 5 bases and J by 3 bases, with 9 bases between. The CDR3 covers 13 residues. CDR1 and CDR2 (germline): SGHTA, FQGNSA. Points from the study as a whole: The study recorded about 150 TCR beta chains that were cytomegalovirus-associated. It was found in a later analysis that first-cohort TCR clusters tended to co-occur in the 120 validation repertoires.

Produced via immunoSEQ multiplex PCR; TCRdb's table is partial and in-frame only. The sample yields approximately 300,000 clones, around 90% seen once. The donors were in the approximately 120-subject validation cohort, distinct from the roughly 720-subject first cohort. The sequenced sample consisted of PBMCs. The chain carries TRBV7-2 and TRBJ2-3; tentatively, D is TRBD1 (5 bases). The receptor was isolated from a woman between 25 and 40 years old in good health and CMV-seropositive. CDR3 sequence (DNA): TGTGCCAGCAGCAACAGGTTTACAGATACGCAGTATTTT. It codes for CASSNRFTDTQYF.